This T cell receptor (beta chain) was retrieved from a study of shared clonotypes between healthy human individuals (dated by TCRdb to 2018 to 2020). About the investigation overall: Three men and a couple of women, aged 18 to 49 years, made up the cohort. For each donor, three plates each were used for CD4 naive and CD4 memory, two plates were used for CD8 naive, and one plate was used for CD8 memory. To estimate repertoire size and how much clonotypes are shared between individuals, the study performed deep sequencing of blood TCR repertoires from about 5 healthy adults. Libraries were prepared and TCR repertoires were sequenced by different laboratories using diverse techniques, in order to increase sequencing depth and limit assay-specific biases. Per donor, leukapheresis produced somewhere between about 0.9 and 9 billion PBMCs.

Study-wide findings and limitations: Incomplete sequencing was indicated by rarefaction of sorted-subset datasets, despite the large sequencing depth. The small number of donors limited the genetic and exposure-history diversity represented. Larger estimated clonotype richness was generally found for naive subsets than for memory subsets. Based on pairwise subsampling, the degree of clonotype sharing among donors was expected to be affected by sequencing depth. Clonotypes shared by all four sorted-subset donors showed higher generation probabilities than non-shared clonotypes. Sampling was restricted to blood, and TCR repertoires in tissue are likely to differ from TCR repertoires in blood. Across four donors, approximately 5% of naive CD4, roughly 3.5% of naive CD8, around 2.5% of memory CD4, and 0.4% of memory CD8 clonotypes were shared.

Healthy HIV-negative adults with no recently reported acute infections or vaccinations were included as donors. All donors were Caucasian adults living in Nashville, Tennessee, USA. CD4+ T cells were enriched by magnetic negative selection; naive cells were then positively selected on CD45RA, and the negative fraction formed the memory subset. After blood collection by leukapheresis, PBMCs were isolated using Ficoll-Histopaque density gradient centrifugation and then cryopreserved in the vapor phase of liquid nitrogen. Analytical flow cytometry was used to check the purity and quantity of every magnetically sorted T cell population. From each sorted fraction, genomic DNA was isolated and quantified by UV absorbance on a Nanodrop 2000c. As regards this clone: The antigen it recognizes is unknown. Base qualities are not provided; no much larger clone lies one nucleotide away.

From a lookup of the germline V gene, CDR1 and CDR2 are SGHRS and YFSETQ. Ends trimmed: V by 5 bases, J by 2 bases; bases unmatched to a gene: 6. The CDR3 spans 15 residues, from the cysteine through the phenylalanine. The kept DNA is CDR3 alone, 45 bases in frame from the first base. TCR CDR3 regions were amplified from genomic DNA by multiplex PCR using the deep immunoSEQ assay. For each cell subset, the extracted genomic DNA was distributed evenly across all wells of several immunoSEQ 96-well plates, and each plate served as one replicate. For sorted subsets, roughly 200 ng of genomic DNA, equivalent to around 29,000 T cell genomes, went into each replicate PCR. Purified libraries were measured with a Qubit 3.0 fluorometer, size-checked on a Bioanalyzer 2100, and measured again with the KAPA Library Quantification kit. A separate single-read 150-cycle Illumina NextSeq 550 flow cell was used to sequence each immunoSEQ 96-well plate. The paper's processing steps were these. The immunoSEQ output contained only junctional sequences without quality scores, so filtering could not match that applied to full-length reads. Sequences were annotated with PyIR, a Python wrapper for IgBLAST v1.9, and V/J genes and CDR3 were assigned using IMGT germline references. Any read was removed if the V/J assignment was weak (E-value above 1e-6), the CDR3 was missing, or the read contained stop codons, out-of-frame junctions, or ambiguous translated residues. V3J clonotypes were defined as sequences sharing an identical inferred V gene, J gene, and CDR3 amino acid sequence. Percentage overlap between repertoires was calculated by dividing the number of shared unique clonotypes by the size of the smaller repertoire. RTK rarefaction, the Chao1 estimator, and Recon v2.1 estimates of unobserved clonotypes were used to assess repertoire richness. For all TCRbeta clonotypes obtained by the gDNA method from a handful of donors, generation probabilities were computed with OLGA. TCRdb obtained this table from immuneACCESS and retained in-frame rearrangements with V and J assigned. These tables miss some clones; where compared with another copy, unresolved V genes account for less than half of the shortfall, and the remainder is unexplained. V, J and clone size are those of that table, while D and trimming were read from the DNA. This sample comprises under 2.5 million clones, less than 95% of them detected only once. The leading ten clones occupy approximately 0.39% of the sample.

Recombination linked TRBV5-1 to TRBJ2-2, with TRBD1 matching 7 junction bases. The TCR sequence derives from a man in his late teens or twenties in good health. Some clones in this sample may be carry-over from other donors' samples. Specimen: naive CD4+ T cells from PBMCs. In light of the paper, this sample's cell subset or site label describes: CD45RA+ positively selected. The nucleotides are TGCGCCAGCAGGATCGGACAGGCCAACACCGGGGAGCTGTTTTTT. Translated, it gives CASRIGQANTGELFF.